The clone carrying this TCR beta chain was counted at least ten times. What it binds is not known. The data belong to a study of regulatory T cells in long-lasting Graves disease. Study-wide findings and caveats: Persistent disease preferred TRBV28, TRBJ1-2 and TRBJ2-5; new disease, TRBV20-1 and TRBJ2-1. Persistent-disease Graves' patients showed less TCR diversity than new cases. Peripheral blood, not thyroid tissue, was the sole material studied.

For TCR beta, libraries came from iRepertoire HTBI primers and Arm-PCR of CDR3 regions. TCRdb independently ran MiXCR on the multiplex PCR reads; one entry per CDR3 protein. The sample records 300,000 to 500,000 distinct CDR3 sequences, less than 25% being singletons. Time point meaning: persistent/refractory GD, antithyroid drugs over 5 years with positive TRAb. From RNA extracted from PBMCs, the TCR library was made. The ends were cut back, 6 bases at V and 0 bases at J, with 15 bases in the middle. This CDR3 region has 15 residues. Germline CDR1 MNHNS, CDR2 SASEGT. The clonotype originates from a female donor with Graves disease. Sequencing was performed on peripheral blood mononuclear cells (PBMCs), taken when the disease was refractory, from a patient treated with antithyroid drugs. The genes are TRBV6-1 and TRBJ2-7; no clear D gene. The CDR3 DNA reads TGTGCCAGCAGCCCTGACTTCATCGCCTCCTACGAGCAGTACTTC. Translating it yields CASSPDFIASYEQYF.